The 10 T cell receptor beta chains reported below all come from one sample, sequenced in a study of T cells after yellow fever vaccination. MiXCR was run by TCRdb on the 5' RACE reads, yielding one entry per CDR3 protein. The sample includes about 160,000 distinct CDR3 sequences, around 7.3% of them seen just once. Material: CD4+ T cells sorted from PBMCs, obtained around 5 days after the first yellow fever vaccination. These receptor sequences come from a man younger than 30 who received the YFV17D yellow fever vaccine.

There are many counts of this clonotype. The rearrangement joins TRBV20-1 to TRBJ1-2; the D gene is possibly TRBD1 (5 bases). There are 14 residues in the CDR3. Germline assignment: CDR1 DFQATT and CDR2 SNEGSKA (reference sequence). Deletions cut 0 bases from V and 1 base from J, with 9 bases between. In nucleotides, the CDR3 is TGCAGTGCTAGAGATGTGCAGGGTAACTATGGCTACACCTTC. Translated, it gives CSARDVQGNYGYTF.

This clonotype has a count of ten or more. This chain joins TRBV24-1 and TRBJ2-3; perhaps TRBD1 as D (5 bases). The germline V and J ends were trimmed by 9 bases and 3 bases, with 15 bases remaining between them. From germline, CDR1 is KGHDR and CDR2 SFDVKD. The CDR3 consists of 14 residues. CDR3: CATGANGPTDTQYF. Here the CDR3 DNA reads TGTGCCACCGGGGCTAATGGACCGACAGATACGCAGTATTTT.

The CDR3 coding sequence is TGTGCCAGCAGGACCCTACCAGGGGGCCACACCGGGGAGCTGTTTTTT. Translation gives CASRTLPGGHTGELFF. The V and J genes are TRBV27 and TRBJ2-2, with 8 bases identical to TRBD1. This CDR3 comprises 16 residues. CDR1 and CDR2 (germline): MNHEY, SMNVEV (reference sequence). The ends lost 6 bases at V and 3 bases at J; junction bases unmatched: 9.

This clonotype has at least ten counts. One end of the junction varies from germline; a read error may be responsible. J is TRBJ2-5 and V is TRBV5-1, with D possibly being TRBD1 or TRBD2 (5 bases each). CDR1 and CDR2 from the germline V gene are SGHRS and YFSETQ. The CDR3 totals 14 residues. The CDR3 sequence is CASSLGDPQETQYF. For the CDR3, the DNA is TGCGCCAGCAGTTTGGGGGACCCCCAAGAGACCCAGTACTTC.

There are many counts of this clonotype. The chain combines TRBV6-5 with TRBJ1-1, with TRBD1 matching 8 bases. The CDR3 spans 16 residues. Losses at the gene ends were 5 bases for V and 1 base for J; bases not matched to a gene: 9. The germline V gene has CDR1 MNHEY and CDR2 SVGAGI. The CDR3 DNA reads as TGTGCCAGCAGTCCCCCGACAGGGGATGGGAACACTGAAGCTTTCTTT. Protein product: CASSPPTGDGNTEAFF.

Many counts were recorded for this clonotype. The rearrangement links TRBV9 to TRBJ2-2; 7 bases are shared with TRBD2. After removal of 4 bases from V and 2 bases from J, the junction contained 14 bases not matched to a gene. Per the germline V gene, CDR1 is SGDLS and CDR2 is YYNGEE. CDR3 length: 18 amino acids. CDR3 sequence reads: CASSSGGRASGNTGELFF. In nucleotides, the CDR3 is TGTGCCAGCAGCTCCGGAGGGAGGGCTAGCGGAAACACCGGGGAGCTGTTTTTT.

This clonotype was observed a handful of times. The chain uses TRBV18 and TRBJ2-3; D is unclear. V was shortened by 4 bases and J by 5 bases, with 16 bases between the two germline ends. The CDR3 length is 15 residues. CDR1 is KGHSH, CDR2 LQKENI, per germline. CDR3 nucleotide sequence: TGTGCCAGCTCACTCCCCTGGGCTGGGGAAGATACGCAGTATTTT. It specifies CASSLPWAGEDTQYF.

This clonotype was seen many times. The chain carries TRBV3-1 and TRBJ2-5; 9 nucleotides align to TRBD2. There are 14 residues in the CDR3. Per germline, CDR1 LGHDT and CDR2 YNNKEL (reference sequence). The V and J ends lost 4 bases and 3 bases, in that order; junction bases with no gene match: 3. CDR3 DNA sequence: TGTGCCAGCAGCCGATTAGCGGGGGAAGAGACCCAGTACTTC. Its translation is CASSRLAGEETQYF.

The rearrangement uses TRBV5-5 and TRBJ2-3; weak D call: TRBD2 (5 bases). Germline values: CDR1 SGHKS, CDR2 YYEKEE (reference sequence). This CDR3 region has 15 residues. Trimming cost V 1 base and J 0 bases, with 9 bases left between them. The CDR3 DNA follows: TGTGCCAGCAGCTTGCCGGGGATCAGCACAGATACGCAGTATTTT. Its protein product is CASSLPGISTDTQYF.

The table lists this clonotype with many counts. The V gene is TRBV5-5, the J gene TRBJ2-3; D ambiguous. Germline V gene data show CDR1 as SGHKS and CDR2 as YYEKEE (reference sequence). The germline V and J ends were trimmed by 1 base and 5 bases, with 5 bases remaining between them. CDR3 length: 12 amino acids. CDR3 sequence reads: CASSLYVDTQYF. For the CDR3, the DNA is TGTGCCAGCAGCTTGTACGTAGATACGCAGTATTTT.